This passage covers 24 T cell receptor beta chains from one sample sequenced in a study of vaccination effects on CD4 cells after COVID-19. The data were produced by immunoSEQ multiplex PCR, yet TCRdb's version contains in-frame clones alone and is incomplete. The sample consists of more than 40,000 clones, around 80% of them appearing once. The antigens these receptors bind are not known. Peptide-pool stimulation followed by sequencing identified expanded antigen-specific CD4+ clonotypes in the ViraFEST assay. It was after approximately 11 days of culture that CD4+ T cells were isolated. Participants completed two doses of the BNT162b2 or mRNA-1273 vaccine. The material sequenced was CD4+ T cells from PBMCs cultured with HCoV-OC43 spike peptides, taken after COVID-19 vaccination. This sample's subset: HCoV-OC43 spike overlapping peptide pool stimulation. The receptors were sampled from a human donor who received a COVID-19 vaccine.

This clone was picked up a small number of times. The J gene is TRBJ1-1, the V gene TRBV30; D gene ambiguous. CDR1 and CDR2 from the germline V gene are GTSNPN and SVGIG (reference sequence). This CDR3 contains 12 residues. The V and J ends lost 5 bases and 11 bases respectively, with 18 bases between them. The CDR3 DNA sequence: TGTGCCTGGTTTGGTGGGCCCGTGAGTGCTTTCTTT. This encodes CAWFGGPVSAFF.

The chain carries TRBV21-1 and TRBJ2-7; the D call TRBD2 from the table was never checked on the DNA. TRBV21-1 is flagged as a pseudogene. The CDR3 contains 15 residues. The CDR3 region is CASRHTSGRASEQYF. The DNA for the CDR3 is TGTGCCAGCAGACACACTAGCGGGAGGGCCTCCGAGCAGTACTTC.

The rearrangement uses TRBV29-1 and TRBJ1-2; tentative D call: TRBD1 (6 bases). V gave up 3 bases and J gave up 4 bases, with 9 bases separating them. The CDR3 runs to 12 residues. CDR1 is SQVTM, CDR2 ANQGSEA, per germline. For the CDR3, the DNA is TGCAGCGTTGAGGACAGTTCCTATGGCTACACCTTC. Translating gives CSVEDSSYGYTF.

The V and J genes are TRBV10-3 and TRBJ1-5; 8 bases are shared with TRBD1. Germline CDR1 reads ENHRY; CDR2 reads SYGVKD. V shed 3 bases, J shed 0 bases, and the junction held 4 bases outside the gene matches. The CDR3 is made up of 16 amino acids. The CDR3 sequence is CAISEDRGYSNQPQHF. The CDR3 bases are TGTGCCATCAGTGAAGACAGGGGCTATAGCAATCAGCCCCAGCATTTT.

The genes are TRBV6-1 and TRBJ1-5, with a tentative D call TRBD1 (5 bases). The CDR3 is 14 amino acids. Germline CDR1 MNHNS, CDR2 SASEGT. Deletions cut 1 base from V and 6 bases from J, with 10 bases between. The CDR3 bases are TGTGCCAGCAGTGAAGGGGGACTGGGTCAGCCCCAGCATTTT. It yields the protein CASSEGGLGQPQHF.

V and J are TRBV7-2 and TRBJ2-7; the match to TRBD2 covers 9 bases. Looked up from germline, CDR1 is SGHTA and CDR2 is FQGNSA. The CDR3 covers 14 residues. V shed 5 bases, J shed 1 base, and the junction held 3 bases outside the gene matches. The chain's CDR3 is CASSPGLASYEQYF. DNA for the CDR3: TGTGCCAGCAGCCCCGGACTAGCGTCCTACGAGCAGTACTTC.

The V call is TRBV5-1, the J call TRBJ2-7; unclear D gene. In germline, CDR1 is SGHRS, CDR2 YFSETQ. The CDR3 extends over 14 amino acids. V was clipped by 5 bases and J by 6 bases, with 18 bases between them. CDR3 amino acids: CASRITGIGSEQYF. The CDR3 nucleotides are TGCGCCAGCAGAATTACGGGTATCGGTTCCGAGCAGTACTTC.

The V gene is TRBV5-6, the J gene TRBJ2-2, with TRBD1 matching 10 bases. The CDR3 is 17 amino acids. Trimming cost V 0 bases and J 0 bases; bases outside gene matches: 2. Germline-derived CDR1 and CDR2 are SGHDT and YYEEEE. Here the CDR3 reads CASSLAGQGANTGELFF. In DNA form, the CDR3 reads TGTGCCAGCAGCTTGGCCGGACAGGGGGCGAACACCGGGGAGCTGTTTTTT.

The rearrangement joins TRBV21-1 to TRBJ2-7; the DNA was not used to check the table's D call, TRBD2. TRBV21-1 is a listed pseudogene. The CDR3 length is 14 residues. Here the CDR3 DNA reads TGTGCCAGCAGCATCGGGAGGGCCGCCTACGAGCAGTACTTC. It is translated as CASSIGRAAYEQYF.

This chain joins TRBV11-2 and TRBJ2-1; 8 nucleotides agree with TRBD1. V gave up 4 bases and J gave up 6 bases; unmatched junction bases: 11. The length of the CDR3 is 16 residues. Germline CDR1 and CDR2: SGHAT and FQNNGV. For the CDR3, the DNA is TGTGCCAGCAGCTGGCGTTGGACAGGGAGTGTCAATGAGCAGTTCTTC. This translates into CASSWRWTGSVNEQFF.

This chain joins TRBV11-2 and TRBJ1-2; the match to TRBD1 covers 7 bases. The CDR3 loop spans 14 amino acids. J was trimmed by 1 base and V by 5 bases; bases with no gene match: 4. Germline V lookup: CDR1 SGHAT, CDR2 FQNNGV. CDR3 residues: CASSGDSFNYGYTF. CDR3 nucleotide sequence: TGTGCCAGCAGCGGGGACAGCTTTAACTATGGCTACACCTTC.

This clone occurred a few times. The chain joins TRBV2 to TRBJ2-7; the match to TRBD1 covers 8 bases. Germline loops: CDR1 SNHLY, CDR2 FYNNEI. This CDR3 comprises 15 residues. V dropped 7 bases and J dropped 5; count of bases not matched to a gene: 13. CDR3 in DNA: TGTGCCAGCAAAATTAGGACAGGGAACGAAAACGAGCAGTACTTC. It translates to CASKIRTGNENEQYF.

This chain uses TRBV7-9 with TRBJ2-1, with TRBD1 matching over 9 bases. With V trimmed by 3 bases and J by 10 bases, 10 bases remained unmatched. Germline V gene lookup returns CDR1 SEHNR and CDR2 FQNEAQ (reference sequence). The length of the CDR3 is 15 residues. The CDR3 spells CASSFAPGTGSEQFF. The CDR3 DNA sequence: TGTGCCAGCAGCTTTGCTCCCGGGACAGGGAGCGAGCAGTTCTTC.

The chain joins TRBV6-6 to TRBJ2-7, with 9 bases aligning to TRBD1. The CDR3 extends over 20 amino acids. J lost 2 bases, V lost 5 bases, and 22 bases had no gene match. Germline V gives CDR1 MNHNY, CDR2 SVGAGI (reference sequence). CDR3 residues: CASSLNHRGRSVIRTYEQYF. The CDR3, as DNA: TGTGCCAGCAGTCTTAATCACAGGGGGCGATCCGTAATACGGACCTACGAGCAGTACTTC.

This chain joins TRBV5-8 and TRBJ2-5; D not certain. Germline CDR1 is SGHTS and CDR2 is YDEGEE. Between the trimmed V and J ends, which lost 2 bases and 1 base, there was a span of 9 bases. CDR3 length: 14 residues. The CDR3 loop is CASSLDSLQETQYF. For the CDR3, the DNA is TGTGCCAGCAGCTTAGACTCCCTCCAAGAGACCCAGTACTTC.

The chain employs TRBV10-3 and TRBJ1-1, with TRBD1 matching over 7 bases. CDR1 ENHRY and CDR2 SYGVKD come from the germline V gene. This CDR3 is built from 15 residues. Trimming cost V 2 bases and J 5 bases; bases outside gene matches: 8. The CDR3 protein is CAISEADRRGTEAFF. CDR3 nucleotides: TGTGCCATCAGTGAGGCGGACAGGCGAGGGACTGAAGCTTTCTTT.

This chain joins TRBV6-1 and TRBJ1-2; possible D gene TRBD1, 5 bases. CDR1 and CDR2 (germline): MNHNS, SASEGT. The germline V and J ends were trimmed by 2 bases and 7 bases, with 14 bases remaining between them. The CDR3 has 14 amino acids. In DNA form, the CDR3 reads TGTGCCAGCAGTGAAAGGGGCCGAGTTGGTGGCTACACCTTC. This codes for CASSERGRVGGYTF.

This clone was counted a single time. This chain joins TRBV2 and TRBJ1-2; 7 nucleotides agree with TRBD1. Losses at the gene ends were 2 bases for V and 0 bases for J; bases not matched to a gene: 3. Germline V gene sequence: CDR1 SNHLY, CDR2 FYNNEI. The CDR3 extends over 15 amino acids. The CDR3, as DNA: TGTGCCAGCAGTGAAAGACAGGGAGCTAACTATGGCTACACCTTC. Its protein product is CASSERQGANYGYTF. The whole variable domain, remainder taken from reference TRBV2 and TRBJ1-2, is EPEVTQTPSHQVTQMGQEVILRCVPISNHLYFYWYRQILGQKVEFLVSFYNNEISEKSEIFDDQFSVERPDGSNFTLKIRSTKLEDSAMYFCASSERQGANYGYTFGSGTRLTVV.

This clone was counted a single time. This chain joins TRBV6-5 and TRBJ1-2; 7 nucleotides agree with TRBD1. CDR1 and CDR2 (germline): MNHEY, SVGAGI. V was clipped by 7 bases and J by 5 bases; unmatched bases: 10. The CDR3 length is 14 residues. The CDR3 loop reads CASNTRRTGYGYTF. CDR3 coding DNA: TGTGCCAGCAACACGAGAAGGACAGGTTATGGCTACACCTTC.

The V call is TRBV4-1, the J call TRBJ1-1, with 7 bases matching TRBD1. Trimming at V came to 5 bases and at J to 2 bases, leaving 5 bases not matched to a gene. There are 14 residues in the CDR3. Germline V gene sequence: CDR1 MGHRA, CDR2 YSYEKL. Here the CDR3 DNA reads TGCGCCAGCAGCATTCCAGGGGGTAACACTGAAGCTTTCTTT. Protein sequence: CASSIPGGNTEAFF.

This clone was picked up a small number of times. The J gene is TRBJ1-5, the V gene TRBV6-2 or TRBV6-3; possible D gene TRBD1, 6 bases. This CDR3 is built from 14 residues. The ends were cut back, 0 bases at V and 5 bases at J, with 8 bases in the middle. Per the germline V gene, CDR1 is MNHEY and CDR2 is SVGEGT. In nucleotides, the CDR3 is TGTGCCAGCAGTTACTCTCAGGGGTATCAGCCCCAGCATTTT. It yields the protein CASSYSQGYQPQHF.

This clone appeared once. The V call is TRBV12-3 or TRBV12-4, the J call TRBJ1-2; possible D gene TRBD1, 5 bases. V dropped 6 bases and J dropped 7 bases, with 12 bases sitting between them. The CDR3 is made up of 12 amino acids. The CDR3 bases are TGTGCCAGCAGCCGTAGGGGAGGTGGCTACACCTTC. It encodes CASSRRGGGYTF.

The chain couples TRBV11-2 to TRBJ2-5; 8 nucleotides line up with TRBD2. This CDR3 has 17 amino acids. Germline V gene lookup returns CDR1 SGHAT and CDR2 FQNNGV. V shed 0 bases, J shed 3 bases, and the junction held 9 bases outside the gene matches. The CDR3 region is CASSLEGPGLAKETQYF. The DNA for the CDR3 is TGTGCCAGCAGCTTAGAGGGGCCAGGACTAGCTAAAGAGACCCAGTACTTC.

This rearrangement joins TRBV6-1 to TRBJ2-3; TRBD1 is a possible D gene (5 bases). CDR1 and CDR2 from the germline V gene are MNHNS and SASEGT. Trimming left V 1 base short and J 3 bases short, with 17 bases between. CDR3 length equals 17 residues. The CDR3, as DNA: TGTGCCAGCAGTGAAGAAGGAAAGGGGCACACGACAGATACGCAGTATTTT. Translated: CASSEEGKGHTTDTQYF.